Each of the 25 T cell receptor beta chains below was sequenced from the same sample in a study of T cells in localized non-small cell lung cancer. Some clones are missing from TCRdb's copy, which holds only in-frame ones; the method was immunoSEQ multiplex PCR. Of about 82,000 clones in the sample, over 60% were seen once. The sequenced sample was PBMCs, obtained before any cancer treatment. The receptors derive from a man between 40 and 70 years old with stage II squamous cell lung carcinoma.

The sample holds a few counts of this clone. A junction boundary mismatches the germline segment, possibly from a read error. The V gene is TRBV13, the J gene TRBJ1-3, with unresolved D. Germline V gives CDR1 PRHDT, CDR2 FYEKMQ (reference sequence). The CDR3 totals 15 residues. CDR3 residues: CASSLARSSGNTIYF. The CDR3, as DNA: TGTGCCAGCAGTTTAGCCAGAAGCTCTGGAAACACCATATATTTT.

The chain links TRBV5-1 to TRBJ1-5, with 8 bases aligning to TRBD1. The CDR3 has 14 amino acids. The junction had 6 bases not matched to a gene; V was cut back by 3 bases and J by 7 bases. Germline V gene data show CDR1 as SGHRS and CDR2 as YFSETQ. CDR3 DNA sequence: TGCGCCAGCAGCTCCGGGACAGGAGAACAGCCCCAGCATTTT. Protein product: CASSSGTGEQPQHF.

V usage is TRBV27 and J usage is TRBJ2-7; D tentatively reads TRBD1 or TRBD2 (6 bases each). V gave up 5 bases and J gave up 6 bases, with 20 bases separating them. CDR1 and CDR2 from the germline V gene are MNHEY and SMNVEV (reference sequence). This CDR3 has 15 residues. Written as DNA, the CDR3 is TGTGCCAGCAGTATCCACCCTGACGGGGGCTCCGAGCAGTACTTC. It encodes CASSIHPDGGSEQYF.

This clone was picked up one time. The V call is TRBV2, the J call TRBJ2-1; D assignment may be TRBD1 or TRBD2 (5 bases each). Germline CDR1 is SNHLY and CDR2 is FYNNEI. Deletions cut 7 bases from V and 6 bases from J, with 19 bases between. CDR3 size: 15 residues. In DNA form, the CDR3 reads TGTGCCAGCACCTACCCTGGGGACGGGCCCAATGAGCAGTTCTTC. This encodes CASTYPGDGPNEQFF.

This clone was observed a few times. This chain joins TRBV11-3 and TRBJ2-1; 13 bases match TRBD2. The ends lost 5 bases at V and 8 bases at J; junction bases unmatched: 9. The CDR3 is 16 residues long. Germline V gene lookup returns CDR1 SGHNT and CDR2 YENEEA. In DNA, the CDR3 is TGTGCCAGCAGCCGAAGGACTAGCGGGAGTGGGGATGAGCAGTTCTTC. Its protein product is CASSRRTSGSGDEQFF.

The chain is built from TRBV28 and TRBJ1-2; TRBD1 might be the D (6 bases). Germline values: CDR1 MDHEN, CDR2 SYDVKM. The germline V and J ends were trimmed by 3 bases and 4 bases, with 15 bases remaining between them. The CDR3 totals 15 residues. The CDR3 here is CASSFPGARGYGYTF. The CDR3 region has the DNA TGTGCCAGCAGTTTCCCAGGGGCGCGGGGCTATGGCTACACCTTC.

This clone was found once. This rearrangement joins TRBV7-6 to TRBJ1-6; 8 bases agree with TRBD1. The trim removed 4 bases at V and 8 bases at J, leaving 4 bases unmatched. The germline CDR1 and CDR2 sequences are SGHVS and FNYEAQ. The length of the CDR3 is 14 residues. CDR3 protein: CASSSGTGHSPLHF. CDR3 in DNA: TGTGCCAGCAGCTCCGGGACAGGACATTCACCCCTCCACTTT.

This CDR3 is CASSFTGLGSYNSPLHF. CDR3 in DNA: TGTGCCAGCAGCTTCACAGGGCTGGGCTCCTATAATTCACCCCTCCACTTT. The chain joins TRBV7-9 to TRBJ1-6; possible D gene TRBD1, 6 bases. The CDR3 runs 17 residues. Germline values: CDR1 SEHNR, CDR2 FQNEAQ (reference sequence). Trimming removed 3 bases from V and 0 bases from J, with 12 bases in between.

This clone was recorded only once. V is TRBV19 and J is TRBJ2-3, with 15 positions matching TRBD2. Germline CDR1 is LNHDA and CDR2 is SQIVND (reference sequence). The CDR3 sequence is 17 residues long. Unmatched junction bases numbered 5, after V lost 5 bases and J lost 2 bases. CDR3 DNA: TGTGCCAGTAGTGGACTAGCGGGGGGGCGGGACACAGATACGCAGTATTTT. Translation gives CASSGLAGGRDTDTQYF.

This chain links TRBV4-3 with TRBJ2-1; D may be TRBD1 (5 bases). The V and J ends lost 0 bases and 7 bases respectively, with 7 bases between them. Germline lookup yields CDR1 LGHNA and CDR2 YSLEER. This CDR3 has 13 amino acids. CDR3 nucleotide sequence: TGCGCCAGCAGCCAAGATGCAGGGAATGAGCAGTTCTTC. Amino acid sequence: CASSQDAGNEQFF.

This chain connects TRBV7-9 to TRBJ2-7; no firm D call. The germline CDR1 and CDR2 sequences are SEHNR and FQNEAQ (reference sequence). The CDR3 runs to 12 residues. Trimming cost V 0 bases and J 4 bases, with 4 bases left between them. CDR3 sequence reads: CASSLAAYEQYF. CDR3 sequence (DNA): TGTGCCAGCAGCTTAGCTGCTTACGAGCAGTACTTC.

This clone has a handful of counts. Other DNA sequences in this sample translate to the same CDR3. V usage is TRBV14 and J usage is TRBJ1-2; D is unclear. Trimming removed 1 base at V and 5 bases at J, with 2 bases between. Germline CDR1 SGHDN, CDR2 FVKESK. The CDR3 runs 11 residues. CDR3 nucleotide sequence: TGTGCCAGCAGCCAAGGGTATGGCTACACCTTC. It is translated as CASSQGYGYTF.

This clone showed up just once. The chain joins TRBV5-1 to TRBJ1-2; 8 nucleotides match TRBD1. The CDR3 is made up of 13 amino acids. Losses at the gene ends were 4 bases for V and 8 bases for J; bases not matched to a gene: 7. Germline CDR1 SGHRS, CDR2 YFSETQ. The CDR3 bases are TGCGCCAGCAGCCAGACAGGGGCCTGGGGCTACACCTTC. This sequence encodes CASSQTGAWGYTF.

In its sample, this clone was seen a few times. This rearrangement joins TRBV5-6 to TRBJ1-5; 8 nucleotides agree with TRBD1. Germline CDR1 and CDR2: SGHDT and YYEEEE. CDR3 size: 14 residues. V shed 4 bases and J 6 bases; nucleotides not matched to a gene: 6. The CDR3 spells CASSARGLSQPQHF. The CDR3 nucleotides are TGTGCCAGCAGCGCCAGGGGGCTGAGTCAGCCCCAGCATTTT.

The CDR3 region is CSAPGQNTEAFF. The CDR3 region has the DNA TGCAGCGCCCCTGGACAGAACACTGAAGCTTTCTTT. V is TRBV29-1 and J is TRBJ1-1, with D maybe TRBD1 (5 bases). V dropped 7 bases and J dropped 1 base, with 10 bases sitting between them. Germline V gives CDR1 SQVTM, CDR2 ANQGSEA. The CDR3 loop spans 12 amino acids.

This rearrangement joins TRBV7-2 to TRBJ2-1; 7 bases map to TRBD1. The trim removed 6 bases at V and 6 bases at J, leaving 5 bases unmatched. CDR1 is SGHTA and CDR2 is FQGNSA in the germline V gene. CDR3 size: 13 residues. DNA for the CDR3: TGTGCCAGCAGTCGAGACAGGGTCAATGAGCAGTTCTTC. This encodes CASSRDRVNEQFF.

This chain joins TRBV29-1 and TRBJ1-1, with 9 bases aligning to TRBD1. Germline V gene sequence: CDR1 SQVTM, CDR2 ANQGSEA. The CDR3 loop spans 12 amino acids. V gave up 7 bases and J gave up 4 bases; unmatched junction bases: 4. This CDR3 reads CSAGTGSTEAFF. DNA for the CDR3: TGCAGCGCTGGGACAGGGTCCACTGAAGCTTTCTTT. Combining the CDR3 with reference TRBV29-1 and TRBJ1-1 gives the whole variable domain SAVISQKPSRDICQRGTSLTIQCQVDSQVTMMFWYRQQPGQSLTLIATANQGSEATYESGFVIDKFPISRPNLTFSTLTVSNMSPEDSSIYLCSAGTGSTEAFFGQGTRLTVV.

The chain is built from TRBV28 and TRBJ1-5; TRBD1 matches at 7 bases. Germline CDR1 reads MDHEN; CDR2 reads SYDVKM. V gave up 10 bases and J gave up 7 bases; unmatched junction bases: 7. The CDR3 has 12 residues. CDR3 bases: TGTGCCACCAACCGGGACAGCCAGCCCCAGCATTTT. Amino acid sequence: CATNRDSQPQHF.

There are many counts of this clone. The rearrangement links TRBV4-1 to TRBJ1-5; perhaps TRBD1 as D (5 bases). Germline CDR1 MGHRA, CDR2 YSYEKL. There are 16 residues in the CDR3. The V gene lost 1 base and the J gene lost 6 bases, with 16 bases spanning the gap. The CDR3, as DNA: TGCGCCAGCAGCCAAGTGCTTCTTAGGGGTCCTCAGCCCCAGCATTTT. Amino acids: CASSQVLLRGPQPQHF.

The chain employs TRBV28 and TRBJ2-5; 8 bases are a match to TRBD2. Germline V gene lookup returns CDR1 MDHEN and CDR2 SYDVKM. The V and J ends lost 3 bases and 7 bases, in that order; junction bases with no gene match: 7. The CDR3 is 14 amino acids. This CDR3 reads CASSLGLEIGTQYF. The CDR3 DNA reads as TGTGCCAGCAGTTTGGGACTAGAGATCGGGACCCAGTACTTC.

V is TRBV5-1 and J is TRBJ1-2; no reliable D call. Trimming took 1 base from V and 2 from J, leaving 6 bases between them. This CDR3 region has 13 residues. The V gene's germline CDR1 is SGHRS and CDR2 YFSETQ. This CDR3 reads CASSLLQNYGYTF. The CDR3 coding sequence is TGCGCCAGCAGCTTGTTACAGAACTATGGCTACACCTTC.

V usage is TRBV23-1 and J usage is TRBJ2-7, with no clear D. TRBV23-1 is given ORF status, its function remaining uncertain. This CDR3 has 17 residues. V gave up 0 bases and J gave up 7 bases, with 22 bases separating them. The CDR3 protein is CASSQSARGLASGEQYF. For the CDR3, the DNA is TGCGCCAGCAGTCAATCCGCTCGCGGTCTGGCCTCAGGAGAGCAGTACTTC.

This sequence joins TRBV7-3 and TRBJ1-1, with TRBD1 identical over 8 bases. Per the germline V gene, CDR1 is SGHTA and CDR2 is FQGTGA. This CDR3 comprises 15 residues. Trimming removed 2 bases from V and 6 bases from J; junction bases left unmatched: 8. Here the CDR3 reads CASSLAAQGAAEAFF. DNA of the CDR3: TGTGCCAGCAGCTTAGCAGCGCAGGGGGCGGCTGAAGCTTTCTTT. The full variable domain, its missing parts supplied by reference TRBV7-3 and TRBJ1-1, is GAGVSQTPSNKVTEKGKYVELRCDPISGHTALYWYRQSLGQGPEFLIYFQGTGAADDSGLPNDRFFAVRPEGSVSTLKIQRTERGDSAVYLCASSLAAQGAAEAFFGQGTRLTVV.

The CDR3: CASSQDTSRKEQYF. In DNA, the CDR3 is TGCGCCAGCAGCCAAGATACCAGTCGCAAGGAGCAGTACTTC. This chain joins TRBV4-3 and TRBJ2-7, with unresolved D. CDR3 length: 14 residues. Trimming shortened V by 0 bases and J by 7 bases, and 13 bases separated the two germline ends. The germline CDR1 and CDR2 sequences are LGHNA and YSLEER.

The V call is TRBV7-9, the J call TRBJ1-1; the D is unclear. CDR1 SEHNR and CDR2 FQNEAQ come from the germline V gene (reference sequence). This CDR3 contains 13 residues. Trimming left V 5 bases short and J 1 base short, with 8 bases between. The CDR3 here is CASSLNTNTEAFF. The DNA of the CDR3 is TGTGCCAGCAGCCTTAACACGAACACTGAAGCTTTCTTT.